The 31 T cell receptor beta chains in this list originate from one sample, sequenced in a study of shared clonotypes between healthy human individuals. Assay: immunoSEQ multiplex PCR; the TCRdb copy retains only in-frame clones and omits some. Here the sample spans about 990,000 clones, around 82% being singletons. The sequencing sample was made of memory CD4+ T cells from PBMCs. Subset defined: CD45RA-negative fraction. These receptors all stem from a man in his late teens or twenties in good health. Some clones in this sample may be carry-over from other donors' samples.

On this clone itself: The same CDR3 arises from other DNA sequences in this sample as well. V usage is TRBV30 and J usage is TRBJ1-5, with 8 bases identical to TRBD1. Germline V gene data show CDR1 as GTSNPN and CDR2 as SVGIG (reference sequence). This CDR3 spans 13 amino acids. The trim removed 3 bases at V and 7 bases at J, leaving 5 bases unmatched. The DNA of the CDR3 is TGTGCCTGGAGCGGACAGGGAGGCCAGCCCCAGCATTTT. Residues: CAWSGQGGQPQHF.

The rearrangement joins TRBV2 to TRBJ2-1; TRBD1 is a possible D gene (5 bases). The CDR3 runs 15 residues. Germline CDR1 is SNHLY and CDR2 is FYNNEI. V was cut by 1 base and J by 5 bases, with 12 bases left in between. The CDR3 reads CASSEGTGPHNEQFF. CDR3 DNA: TGTGCCAGCAGTGAAGGTACAGGACCACACAATGAGCAGTTCTTC.

The V and J genes are TRBV28 and TRBJ2-7; 13 positions match TRBD2. Germline V gene data show CDR1 as MDHEN and CDR2 as SYDVKM. The V segment lost 2 bases and the J segment 5 bases; nucleotides outside the gene matches: 9. The CDR3 runs 17 residues. CDR3 in amino acids: CASSLIRTSGRGNEQYF. For the CDR3, the DNA is TGTGCCAGCAGTTTAATTAGGACTAGCGGGAGAGGCAACGAGCAGTACTTC.

The CDR3 sequence: CASSDRQGARGAFF. CDR3 nucleotide sequence: TGTGCCAGCAGCGACCGACAGGGGGCAAGGGGAGCTTTCTTT. This chain links TRBV2 with TRBJ1-1; 10 bases line up with TRBD1. The junction had 11 bases not matched to a gene; V was cut back by 6 bases and J by 10 bases. The CDR3 is 14 residues long. Germline lookup yields CDR1 SNHLY and CDR2 FYNNEI.

CDR3 DNA sequence: TGTGCCAGCAGCGCCGGACTCCGCTACGAGCAGTACTTC. This translates into CASSAGLRYEQYF. The chain joins TRBV5-4 to TRBJ2-7; possibly TRBD2 for D (5 bases). CDR1 and CDR2 (germline): SGHNT, YYREEE (reference sequence). Trimming cost V 4 bases and J 3 bases, with 11 bases left between them. CDR3 length: 13 residues.

The V call is TRBV5-6, the J call TRBJ2-5, with D perhaps TRBD2 (6 bases). Trimming removed 5 bases from V and 5 bases from J, with 19 bases in between. CDR1 SGHDT and CDR2 YYEEEE come from the germline V gene. This CDR3 has 15 residues. The CDR3 sequence is CASSLYLIGGETQYF. Here the CDR3 DNA reads TGTGCCAGCAGTTTGTACTTAATTGGAGGGGAGACCCAGTACTTC. Complete variable domain (other parts from reference TRBV5-6 and TRBJ2-5): DAGVTQSPTHLIKTRGQQVTLRCSPKSGHDTVSWYQQALGQGPQFIFQYYEEEERQRGNFPDRFSGHQFPNYSSELNVNALLLGDSALYLCASSLYLIGGETQYFGPGTRLLVL.

The genes are TRBV7-2 and TRBJ2-7; D unclear. There are 14 residues in the CDR3. CDR1 is SGHTA and CDR2 is FQGNSA in the germline V gene. V lost 4 bases and J 8 bases, leaving 18 bases between the germline ends. This CDR3 reads CASSSQRITGKQYF. CDR3 coding DNA: TGTGCCAGCAGCTCTCAAAGAATCACTGGGAAGCAGTACTTC.

Note on this clone: At one end, the junction sequence differs from germline, possibly due to a read error. V and J are TRBV9 and TRBJ2-5; 11 bases line up with TRBD2. CDR1 is SGDLS, CDR2 YYNGEE, per germline. The CDR3 is 13 amino acids. CDR3: CASSSTSGTPPHF. CDR3 bases: TGTGCCAGCAGTTCGACTAGCGGGACCCCCCCACACTTC. The whole variable domain, remainder taken from reference TRBV9 and TRBJ2-5, is DSGVTQTPKHLITATGQRVTLRCSPRSGDLSVYWYQQSLDQGLQFLIQYYNGEERAKGNILERFSAQQFPDLHSELNLSSLELGDSALYFCASSSTSGTPPHFGPGTRLLVL.

This chain links TRBV27 with TRBJ2-6, with TRBD1 matching over 7 bases. The CDR3 sequence is 18 residues long. With V trimmed by 6 bases and J by 0 bases, 11 bases remained unmatched. CDR1 and CDR2 (germline): MNHEY, SMNVEV (reference sequence). CDR3 loop: CASRTRQGSYSGANVLTF. The CDR3 DNA is TGTGCCAGCAGAACTCGACAGGGCTCCTACTCTGGGGCCAACGTCCTGACTTTC.

This chain joins TRBV5-4 and TRBJ2-2; possibly TRBD1 for D (5 bases). V lost 4 bases and J 4 bases, leaving 11 bases between the germline ends. Germline values: CDR1 SGHNT, CDR2 YYREEE (reference sequence). CDR3 size: 14 residues. The CDR3 sequence is CASSRQRTTGELFF. The DNA of the CDR3 is TGTGCCAGCAGCCGACAGAGGACCACCGGGGAGCTGTTTTTT.

The CDR3 region has the DNA TGTGCCAGTAGCACAGGGCTTGGGCAGCCCCAGCATTTT. Its protein product is CASSTGLGQPQHF. The chain uses TRBV19 and TRBJ1-5; tentative D call: TRBD1 (6 bases). This CDR3 region has 13 residues. V lost 6 bases and J lost 7, with 13 bases in between. Per the germline V gene, CDR1 is LNHDA and CDR2 is SQIVND (reference sequence).

This chain connects TRBV13 to TRBJ2-2; maybe TRBD2 (5 bases). Per germline, CDR1 PRHDT and CDR2 FYEKMQ (reference sequence). Trimming took off 6 bases at V and 4 bases at J, with 9 bases between the two ends. The CDR3 loop spans 13 amino acids. This CDR3 reads CASSAAGTGELFF. CDR3 nucleotide sequence: TGTGCCAGCAGTGCCGCGGGCACCGGGGAGCTGTTTTTT.

J is TRBJ1-2 and V is TRBV28; D is perhaps TRBD1 (5 bases). The germline CDR1 and CDR2 sequences are MDHEN and SYDVKM. This CDR3 has 15 amino acids. V lost 8 bases to trimming and J lost 3 bases, with 19 bases between them. The DNA of the CDR3 is TGTGCCAGCCGACGCCCTCCCCAGGGTGACTATGGCTACACCTTC. Its protein is CASRRPPQGDYGYTF.

With respect to this clone: At the DNA level, this CDR3 is encoded by other sequences in the same sample as well. The J gene is TRBJ2-1, the V gene TRBV30; TRBD1 or TRBD2 may be the D gene (5 bases each). The germline V gene encodes CDR1 GTSNPN and CDR2 SVGIG (reference sequence). V lost 3 bases, J lost 6 bases, and 9 bases lay in between. The CDR3 is 12 amino acids. The chain's CDR3 is CAWSLRGNEQFF. Written as DNA, the CDR3 is TGTGCCTGGAGCCTGAGGGGCAATGAGCAGTTCTTC.

This chain's CDR3 is CASSLPGLAGLGQYF. In nucleotides, the CDR3 is TGTGCCAGCAGTTTACCCGGACTAGCGGGCCTGGGGCAGTACTTC. The genes are TRBV28 and TRBJ2-7; 11 positions agree with TRBD2. Trimming cost V 2 bases and J 9 bases; bases outside gene matches: 9. The CDR3 totals 15 residues. CDR1 MDHEN and CDR2 SYDVKM come from the germline V gene.

V usage is TRBV27 and J usage is TRBJ1-1; TRBD1 matches 8 bases. V lost 3 bases and J lost 3; bases outside the gene matches: 9. Germline values: CDR1 MNHEY, CDR2 SMNVEV (reference sequence). The length of the CDR3 is 16 residues. The CDR3 protein is CASSFDKTGVHTEAFF. The CDR3, as DNA: TGTGCCAGCAGTTTCGATAAGACAGGGGTACACACTGAAGCTTTCTTT.

This clone has only a few counts. The V call is TRBV7-6, the J call TRBJ2-6, with TRBD1 matching over 7 bases. V dropped 5 bases and J dropped 0; count of bases not matched to a gene: 10. The CDR3 covers 18 residues. The germline V gene encodes CDR1 SGHVS and CDR2 FNYEAQ. CDR3: CASSTYRDRPSGANVLTF. DNA of the CDR3: TGTGCCAGCAGCACGTACCGGGACAGACCCTCTGGGGCCAACGTCCTGACTTTC.

This clone was recorded only once. V gene TRBV18 combines with J gene TRBJ2-1; D may correspond to TRBD1 or TRBD2 (5 bases each). Per germline, CDR1 KGHSH and CDR2 LQKENI. V shed 3 bases and J shed 4 bases, with 19 bases lying between them. The CDR3 is made up of 17 amino acids. CDR3 sequence reads: CASSPWSIRGPYNEQFF. Here the CDR3 DNA reads TGTGCCAGCTCACCTTGGTCAATCCGGGGCCCTTACAATGAGCAGTTCTTC.

The V and J genes are TRBV5-1 and TRBJ2-2; D is possibly TRBD1 (6 bases). The CDR3 runs to 18 residues. Trimming cost V 1 base and J 4 bases, with 20 bases left between them. CDR1 SGHRS and CDR2 YFSETQ come from the germline V gene. In nucleotides, the CDR3 is TGCGCCAGCAGCTTGCAGGGACATGTTAGGATGGGCACCGGGGAGCTGTTTTTT. Translation: CASSLQGHVRMGTGELFF.

CDR3 protein: CASRRAGLPNEKLFF. Written as DNA, the CDR3 is TGTGCCAGCAGACGCGCGGGGTTGCCTAATGAAAAACTGTTTTTT. The rearrangement joins TRBV28 to TRBJ1-4; D is uncertain. Germline-derived CDR1 and CDR2 are MDHEN and SYDVKM. The CDR3 sequence is 15 residues long. With 6 bases removed from V and 3 bases from J, the gap between germline ends came to 14 bases.

The rearrangement uses TRBV2 and TRBJ1-3, with unresolved D. Judging by the DNA end, TRBJ2-2 fits better; the J call may be wrong. The CDR3 consists of 12 residues. Germline CDR1 reads SNHLY; CDR2 reads FYNNEI. CDR3 DNA sequence: TGTGCCAGCAGTGAAGGGGCATGGGAGCTGTTTTTT. This sequence encodes CASSEGAWELFF.

V usage is TRBV28 and J usage is TRBJ1-1; no firm D call. CDR1 is MDHEN, CDR2 SYDVKM, per germline. The germline V and J ends were trimmed by 6 bases and 7 bases, with 15 bases remaining between them. The CDR3 totals 13 residues. In nucleotides, the CDR3 is TGTGCCAGCAGCAACCTACTGGGGTATGAAGCTTTCTTT. The encoded protein is CASSNLLGYEAFF. Using reference TRBV28 and TRBJ1-1 for the parts outside the CDR3, the full variable domain is DVKVTQSSRYLVKRTGEKVFLECVQDMDHENMFWYRQDPGLGLRLIYFSYDVKMKEKGDIPEGYSVSREKKERFSLILESASTNQTSMYLCASSNLLGYEAFFGQGTRLTVV.

This clone is a singleton in its sample. The chain links TRBV2 to TRBJ1-5; D might be TRBD1 (6 bases). Deletions cut 7 bases from V and 4 bases from J, with 14 bases between. Germline V gene sequence: CDR1 SNHLY, CDR2 FYNNEI. The CDR3 is 14 residues long. This CDR3 reads CASTREGGNQPQHF. The CDR3 coding sequence is TGTGCCAGCACCAGGGAAGGGGGAAATCAGCCCCAGCATTTT.

The chain is built from TRBV2 and TRBJ2-1; TRBD2 matches 13 bases. The CDR3 covers 18 residues. Looked up from germline, CDR1 is SNHLY and CDR2 is FYNNEI. J was trimmed by 3 bases and V by 4 bases; bases with no gene match: 9. CDR3 nucleotide sequence: TGTGCCAGCAGTGGGACTAGCGGGAGAGGCGGTTTCTACAATGAGCAGTTCTTC. Amino acids: CASSGTSGRGGFYNEQFF.

The chain joins TRBV6-6 to TRBJ2-7; possibly TRBD2 for D (5 bases). Germline V gene data show CDR1 as MNHNY and CDR2 as SVGAGI (reference sequence). The CDR3 spans 15 residues. The V end was cut by 2 bases, the J end by 1 base, with 12 bases between. The chain's CDR3 is CASSYQARLSYEQYF. Here the CDR3 DNA reads TGTGCCAGCAGTTACCAAGCTAGACTATCCTACGAGCAGTACTTC.

The table lists this clone with a count of one. This chain uses TRBV5-1 with TRBJ2-5, with D tentatively TRBD1 or TRBD2 (5 bases each). V gave up 1 base and J gave up 2 bases, with 18 bases separating them. This CDR3 comprises 17 residues. Germline V lookup: CDR1 SGHRS, CDR2 YFSETQ. As DNA, the CDR3 is TGCGCCAGCAGCTTGACCTTGGTCGGGACGGCACAAGAGACCCAGTACTTC. It specifies CASSLTLVGTAQETQYF.

This chain connects TRBV6-6 to TRBJ2-5; 9 bases fit TRBD1. Trimming took 6 bases from V and 6 from J; bases not matched to a gene: 8. Germline lookup yields CDR1 MNHNY and CDR2 SVGAGI (reference sequence). The CDR3 loop spans 14 amino acids. The CDR3 here is CASRTGGVGQTQYF. CDR3 in DNA: TGTGCCAGCAGGACAGGGGGGGTAGGCCAGACCCAGTACTTC.

V is TRBV11-2 and J is TRBJ2-3; D remains unclear. CDR1 SGHAT and CDR2 FQNNGV come from the germline V gene. This CDR3 has 13 amino acids. V gave up 7 bases and J gave up 0 bases, with 8 bases separating them. The CDR3 protein is CASNQGSTDTQYF. The DNA of the CDR3 is TGTGCCAGCAACCAAGGAAGCACAGATACGCAGTATTTT.

This clone was seen many times. Other nucleotide sequences in the sample specify the same CDR3. The chain links TRBV5-1 to TRBJ1-4; D unclear. Germline lookup yields CDR1 SGHRS and CDR2 YFSETQ. Trimming left V 4 bases short and J 0 bases short, with 10 bases between. The CDR3 consists of 15 residues. The CDR3 is CASSREGTTNEKLFF. CDR3 in DNA: TGCGCCAGCAGCAGGGAGGGAACAACTAATGAAAAACTGTTTTTT.

The CDR3 DNA reads TGTGCCAGCAGCACTCCGGGACAGGGGTGGGAGCAGTACTTC. Its translation is CASSTPGQGWEQYF. The rearrangement uses TRBV6-5 and TRBJ2-7; 10 nucleotides align to TRBD1. With 6 bases clipped from V and 7 bases from J, the junction kept 9 bases outside the gene matches. The CDR3 is made up of 14 amino acids. Germline CDR1 is MNHEY and CDR2 is SVGAGI.

On this clone: A much larger clone differs from this one at a single base, so this may be a read error. The chain recombines TRBV6-1 with TRBJ2-7, with 9 bases identical to TRBD1. Germline trimming cut 5 bases from V and 3 bases from J; bases unmatched to any gene: 2. The CDR3 covers 13 residues. Germline assignment: CDR1 MNHNS and CDR2 SASEGT. The CDR3 spells CASSRGQGYEQYF. The CDR3, as DNA: TGTGCCAGCAGTAGGGGACAGGGCTACGAGCAGTACTTC.